A single sample gave rise to the 27 T cell receptor beta chains below, sequenced in a study of blood T cell repertoires in COVID-19. Generated by immunoSEQ multiplex PCR, the TCRdb table keeps only in-frame clones and is missing some. In the table there are around 250,000 clones, 85% of which are singletons. Source material: peripheral blood. The receptors come from a man aged 50 to 59 with active or convalescent COVID-19.

The genes are TRBV30 and TRBJ1-2; TRBD1 is a possible D gene (5 bases). CDR1 GTSNPN and CDR2 SVGIG come from the germline V gene (reference sequence). The CDR3 contains 14 residues. V was pared by 1 base and J by 7 bases, with 16 bases between. This chain's CDR3 is CAWSAGRDVFGYTF. The DNA of the CDR3 is TGTGCCTGGAGTGCGGGCAGGGATGTTTTTGGCTACACCTTC.

The rearrangement links TRBV21-1 to TRBJ2-1; TRBD2 was called by the table and not checked on the DNA. TRBV21-1 is noted as a pseudogene. This CDR3 contains 17 residues. As DNA, the CDR3 is TGTGCCAGCAGCAAAAAAGAGGGACTAGAGGAACCCGATGAGCAGTTCTTC. Its protein is CASSKKEGLEEPDEQFF.

In its sample, this clone was seen a few times. The CDR3: CAWSVRGSYNSPLHF. The CDR3 nucleotides read TGTGCCTGGAGTGTACGGGGGTCCTATAATTCACCCCTCCACTTT. The chain links TRBV30 to TRBJ1-6, with TRBD1 as a possible D gene (5 bases). The germline CDR1 and CDR2 sequences are GTSNPN and SVGIG (reference sequence). V was clipped by 0 bases and J by 1 base, with 7 bases between them. The CDR3 contains 15 residues.

This chain connects TRBV12-3 or TRBV12-4 to TRBJ1-1; possibly TRBD1 for D (5 bases). CDR3 size: 12 residues. V was cut by 10 bases and J by 4 bases, with 13 bases left in between. The DNA of the CDR3 is TGTGCCACAGGGACGGGGGGCACTGAAGCTTTCTTT. As protein: CATGTGGTEAFF.

This rearrangement joins TRBV5-1 to TRBJ2-7, with 9 positions matching TRBD1. This CDR3 has 16 amino acids. With V trimmed by 2 bases and J by 7 bases, 13 bases remained unmatched. Per the germline V gene, CDR1 is SGHRS and CDR2 is YFSETQ. For the CDR3, the DNA is TGCGCCAGCAGCTTACCAACCGGGACAGGGATCGGGGAGCAGTACTTC. Translating it yields CASSLPTGTGIGEQYF.

This clone was counted between two and nine times. This chain joins TRBV3-1 (or the pseudogene TRBV3-2) and TRBJ2-1, with 13 bases aligning to TRBD2. The length of the CDR3 is 16 residues. From germline, CDR1 is LGHDT and CDR2 YNNKEL (reference sequence). V lost 8 bases and J lost 3; bases outside the gene matches: 7. CDR3 DNA sequence: TGTGCCAGCTCGACGACTAGCGGGAGGTTCTACAATGAGCAGTTCTTC. Protein product: CASSTTSGRFYNEQFF.

The rearrangement joins TRBV27 to TRBJ1-2; weak D call: TRBD1 (6 bases). This CDR3 has 15 amino acids. Looked up from germline, CDR1 is MNHEY and CDR2 is SMNVEV (reference sequence). Trimming pared 3 bases from V and 8 bases from J, leaving 19 bases between. The CDR3 spells CASSFTRGALQGYTF. Here the CDR3 DNA reads TGTGCCAGCAGTTTTACCCGGGGGGCCCTTCAAGGCTACACCTTC.

For the CDR3, the DNA is TGCGCCAGCGCCCCGTCGGGGTTGAACACTGAAGCTTTCTTT. Translating gives CASAPSGLNTEAFF. V usage is TRBV5-1 and J usage is TRBJ1-1, with D uncertain. This CDR3 spans 14 amino acids. Per germline, CDR1 SGHRS and CDR2 YFSETQ. The V gene lost 7 bases and the J gene lost 0 bases, with 13 bases spanning the gap.

This rearrangement joins TRBV14 to TRBJ2-2; 8 positions agree with TRBD1. This CDR3 region has 18 residues. From germline, CDR1 is SGHDN and CDR2 FVKESK. Trimming at V came to 4 bases and at J to 3 bases, leaving 13 bases not matched to a gene. CDR3 nucleotides: TGTGCCAGCAGCCCTAGACAGGGGAGATGGATATACACCGGGGAGCTGTTTTTT. Protein: CASSPRQGRWIYTGELFF.

V usage is TRBV7-3 and J usage is TRBJ2-2; 10 bases are a match to TRBD2. CDR3 length: 15 residues. Germline CDR1 SGHTA, CDR2 FQGTGA. V gave up 8 bases and J gave up 7 bases; unmatched junction bases: 10. Here the CDR3 DNA reads TGTGCCAGCCGACCAGCGGGAGGGCCTTTCGGGGAGCTGTTTTTT. Translated: CASRPAGGPFGELFF.

The V gene is TRBV10-2, the J gene TRBJ2-5, with 10 bases identical to TRBD2. The CDR3 runs 14 residues. Unmatched junction bases numbered 5, after V lost 6 bases and J lost 4 bases. CDR1 is WSHSY and CDR2 is SAAADI in the germline V gene. The CDR3 spells CASRASGSPETQYF. For the CDR3, the DNA is TGCGCCAGCAGGGCTAGCGGGAGTCCAGAGACCCAGTACTTC.

The V and J genes are TRBV2 and TRBJ2-1; 7 bases match TRBD1. The V gene's germline CDR1 is SNHLY and CDR2 FYNNEI. The length of the CDR3 is 14 residues. V was pared by 8 bases and J by 2 bases, with 6 bases of the junction left unmatched. This CDR3 reads CASGRQGTYNEQFF. The CDR3 bases are TGTGCCAGCGGCAGACAGGGCACCTACAATGAGCAGTTCTTC.

The chain links TRBV5-5 to TRBJ2-1; 9 positions match TRBD2. Unmatched junction bases numbered 11, after V lost 3 bases and J lost 10 bases. The CDR3 loop spans 15 amino acids. Germline V gives CDR1 SGHKS, CDR2 YYEKEE (reference sequence). The CDR3 reads CASSWLSGRRNEQFF. The CDR3 bases are TGTGCCAGCAGCTGGCTGAGCGGGAGGAGGAACGAGCAGTTCTTC.

The chain carries TRBV27 and TRBJ2-1; 9 nucleotides align to TRBD2. V dropped 4 bases and J dropped 3; count of bases not matched to a gene: 10. The CDR3 is 17 amino acids. Germline lookup yields CDR1 MNHEY and CDR2 SMNVEV (reference sequence). This chain's CDR3 is CASSSASGTPNYNEQFF. CDR3 sequence (DNA): TGTGCCAGCAGTTCGGCTAGCGGGACCCCTAACTACAATGAGCAGTTCTTC.

This clone was picked up one time. V gene TRBV7-9 combines with J gene TRBJ2-1, with 7 bases that match TRBD1. Germline values: CDR1 SEHNR, CDR2 FQNEAQ (reference sequence). There are 15 residues in the CDR3. V trimming: 5 bases; J trimming: 8 bases; junction bases outside the gene matches: 12. Written as DNA, the CDR3 is TGTGCCAGCAGCCCCCGGACAGGTTCATCCGATGAGCAGTTCTTC. As protein: CASSPRTGSSDEQFF.

This chain connects TRBV28 to TRBJ1-1; 7 positions agree with TRBD1. In germline, CDR1 is MDHEN, CDR2 SYDVKM. CDR3 length: 14 residues. Trimming cost V 6 bases and J 5 bases; bases outside gene matches: 9. The CDR3, as DNA: TGTGCCAGCAGCTTCTCAGGGGGTTCGACTGAAGCTTTCTTT. This sequence encodes CASSFSGGSTEAFF.

The chain uses TRBV6-2 or TRBV6-3 and TRBJ2-7; a possible D gene is TRBD2 (6 bases). V shed 0 bases and J shed 3 bases, with 9 bases lying between them. Germline assignment: CDR1 MNHEY and CDR2 SVGEGT. The CDR3 is 14 amino acids. In nucleotides, the CDR3 is TGTGCCAGCAGTTACTCGGGAGGTTACTACGAGCAGTACTTC. Translation gives CASSYSGGYYEQYF.

The rearrangement links TRBV7-2 to TRBJ1-1, with D possibly being TRBD1 (6 bases). Germline CDR1 is SGHTA and CDR2 is FQGNSA. The CDR3 spans 16 residues. V was pared by 4 bases and J by 5 bases, with 20 bases between. The CDR3 protein is CASSSSPGRGVTEAFF. In DNA form, the CDR3 reads TGTGCCAGCAGCTCGTCCCCAGGCAGGGGTGTAACTGAAGCTTTCTTT.

This chain connects TRBV2 to TRBJ2-5, with 9 bases identical to TRBD2. Germline V gene data show CDR1 as SNHLY and CDR2 as FYNNEI. The CDR3 covers 17 residues. Trimming took 6 bases from V and 5 from J; bases not matched to a gene: 16. The CDR3 DNA follows: TGTGCCAGCAGGAGGGAGCAGACTAGCGGAAGTAGGGAGACCCAGTACTTC. Protein: CASRREQTSGSRETQYF.

This sequence joins TRBV30 and TRBJ2-4, with TRBD1 matching over 8 bases. J gave up 5 bases and V 3 bases, and 9 bases lay outside the gene matches. Germline lookup yields CDR1 GTSNPN and CDR2 SVGIG (reference sequence). The CDR3 consists of 15 residues. This CDR3 reads CAWSVPWTGQNIQYF. CDR3 nucleotide sequence: TGTGCCTGGAGCGTCCCCTGGACAGGGCAAAACATTCAGTACTTC.

The V call is TRBV18, the J call TRBJ2-6, with TRBD1 matching 8 bases. The germline CDR1 and CDR2 sequences are KGHSH and LQKENI. The CDR3 is 17 amino acids. Trimming removed 5 bases from V and 0 bases from J; junction bases left unmatched: 6. The CDR3 coding sequence is TGTGCCAGCTCAATCCAGGGGGCCATCTCTGGGGCCAACGTCCTGACTTTC. Encoded protein: CASSIQGAISGANVLTF.

This clone was observed a single time. The genes are TRBV7-3 and TRBJ2-5; TRBD1 might be the D (6 bases). CDR1 is SGHTA, CDR2 FQGTGA, per germline. CDR3 length: 15 residues. The V gene lost 3 bases and the J gene lost 3 bases, with 14 bases spanning the gap. This chain's CDR3 is CASSFLGQPKETQYF. The CDR3 DNA reads TGTGCCAGCAGCTTTTTAGGACAGCCAAAAGAGACCCAGTACTTC.

The chain recombines TRBV6-5 with TRBJ1-1, with 7 bases aligning to TRBD1. CDR1 and CDR2 (germline): MNHEY, SVGAGI. The CDR3 sequence is 14 residues long. Trimming at V came to 6 bases and at J to 4 bases, leaving 8 bases not matched to a gene. CDR3 in DNA: TGTGCCAGCAGCCTGGGGACAGCGGGCACTGAAGCTTTCTTT. It is translated as CASSLGTAGTEAFF.

Of note for this clone: Other DNA sequences in this specimen translate into the identical CDR3. The rearrangement joins TRBV6-5 to TRBJ2-7; D perhaps matches TRBD1 (5 bases). Between the trimmed V and J ends, which lost 0 bases and 1 base, there was a span of 10 bases. Looked up from germline, CDR1 is MNHEY and CDR2 is SVGAGI. This CDR3 has 15 amino acids. CDR3 protein: CASSYSGRGSYEQYF. The CDR3 nucleotides are TGTGCCAGCAGTTACTCGGGTAGGGGATCCTACGAGCAGTACTTC.

This chain uses TRBV18 with TRBJ2-3, with a tentative D call TRBD2 (6 bases). The V gene lost 5 bases and the J gene lost 5 bases, with 23 bases spanning the gap. Germline values: CDR1 KGHSH, CDR2 LQKENI. CDR3 size: 17 residues. The CDR3: CASSWVASREWIDTQYF. The DNA for the CDR3 is TGTGCCAGCTCATGGGTTGCGTCTCGGGAGTGGATAGATACGCAGTATTTT.

The chain uses TRBV19 and TRBJ1-1, with a tentative D call TRBD1 (5 bases). V lost 1 base to trimming and J lost 11 bases, with 20 bases between them. The CDR3 totals 15 residues. CDR1 and CDR2 (germline): LNHDA, SQIVND (reference sequence). CDR3 bases: TGTGCCAGTAGTATAGTAGGACAAGAGACTTCGCGGGCTTTCTTT. Its translation is CASSIVGQETSRAFF.

The gene calls are TRBV27 and TRBJ1-4; TRBD1 matches at 7 bases. This CDR3 region has 15 residues. With 6 bases clipped from V and 5 bases from J, the junction kept 9 bases outside the gene matches. Germline CDR1 reads MNHEY; CDR2 reads SMNVEV (reference sequence). This chain's CDR3 is CASRSLGTDNEKLFF. The CDR3, as DNA: TGTGCCAGCAGGTCCTTGGGGACAGACAATGAAAAACTGTTTTTT.